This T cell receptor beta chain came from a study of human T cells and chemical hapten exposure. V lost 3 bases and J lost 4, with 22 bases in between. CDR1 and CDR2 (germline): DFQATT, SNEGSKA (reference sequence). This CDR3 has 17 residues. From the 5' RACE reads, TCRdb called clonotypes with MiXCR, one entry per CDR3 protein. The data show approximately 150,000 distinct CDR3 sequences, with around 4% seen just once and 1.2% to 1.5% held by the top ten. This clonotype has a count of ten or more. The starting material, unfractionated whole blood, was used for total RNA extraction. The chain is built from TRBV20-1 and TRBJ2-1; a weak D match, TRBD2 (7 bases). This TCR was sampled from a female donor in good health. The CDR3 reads CSARGGLRQGIYNEQFF. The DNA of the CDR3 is TGCAGTGCTAGGGGGGGGCTAAGGCAGGGGATATACAATGAGCAGTTCTTC.